This TCR beta chain was captured in a study of shared clonotypes between healthy human individuals. Study in general: Each donor contributed plates that comprised three CD4 naive, three CD4 memory, two CD8 naive and one CD8 memory. Study-level points and caveats: Represented diversity, genetic and exposure-history alike, was limited by few donors. Sample collection involved blood only; tissue repertoires are likely different.

The CDR3 consists of 17 residues. Germline CDR1 MDHEN, CDR2 SYDVKM. V shed 4 bases, J shed 2 bases, and the junction held 12 bases outside the gene matches. Positively selected for CCR7, the CD45RO-negative cells used as naive CD8 cells excluded terminally differentiated effector memory CD45RA+ cells. About this clone itself: Its cognate antigen is unknown.

Assay used: immunoSEQ multiplex PCR; TCRdb lists only in-frame clones, some missing. The data show about 2 million clones, about 95% seen once. The sample was naive CD8+ T cells sorted from blood. This chain connects TRBV28 to TRBJ2-3; 7 nucleotides align to TRBD2. The TCR sequence derives from a man younger than 35 in good health. CDR3 sequence: CASSSPMAGVTTDTQYF. The CDR3 nucleotides read TGTGCCAGCAGTTCCCCTATGGCGGGGGTTACCACAGATACGCAGTATTTT.